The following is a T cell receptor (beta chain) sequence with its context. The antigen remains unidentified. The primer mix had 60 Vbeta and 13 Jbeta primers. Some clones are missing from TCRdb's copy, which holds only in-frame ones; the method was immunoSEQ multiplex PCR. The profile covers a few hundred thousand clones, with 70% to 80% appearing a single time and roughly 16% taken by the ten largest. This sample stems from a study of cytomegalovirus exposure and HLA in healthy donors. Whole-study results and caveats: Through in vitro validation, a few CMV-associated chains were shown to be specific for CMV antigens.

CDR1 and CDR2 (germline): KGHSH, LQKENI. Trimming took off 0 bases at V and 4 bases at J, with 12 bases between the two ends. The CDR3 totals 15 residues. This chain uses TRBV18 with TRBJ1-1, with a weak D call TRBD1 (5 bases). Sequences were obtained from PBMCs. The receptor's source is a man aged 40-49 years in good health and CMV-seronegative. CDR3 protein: CASSPPQGRGTEAFF. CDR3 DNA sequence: TGTGCCAGCTCACCACCGCAGGGAAGGGGCACTGAAGCTTTCTTT.